The entry below describes one TCR beta chain. This sample was taken from a study of OX40 agonist ivuxolimab in advanced cancers. About the study: The study enrolled dose-escalation patients with hepatocellular carcinoma, melanoma, renal cell or head and neck cancer.

V gave up 1 base and J gave up 8 bases; unmatched junction bases: 6. Germline V gene sequence: CDR1 SNHLY, CDR2 FYNNEI. This CDR3 spans 15 amino acids. Method: immunoSEQ multiplex PCR; TCRdb's copy keeps in-frame clones and lacks some. The sample records approximately 73,000 clones, approximately 86% being singletons. The gene calls are TRBV2 and TRBJ2-1; 9 bases are shared with TRBD2. Sample: CD4+ or CD8+ T cells sorted from blood, taken in a trial of the OX40 agonist ivuxolimab. The clonotype originates from an adult with an advanced solid tumor such as melanoma, head and neck, liver or kidney cancer. CDR3 nucleotide sequence: TGTGCCAGCAGTGAAGAAGCGGGAGGCTTTTATGAGCAGTTCTTC. Residues: CASSEEAGGFYEQFF.